The T cell receptor (beta chain) described here comes from a study of T cells in Graves' hyperthyroidism and ophthalmopathy. TCR beta CDR3 region amplification was performed from RNA transcripts. HTBI primers were the set used in a first-round RT-PCR of the TCR CDR3. TCRdb re-derived calls from the multiplex PCR reads in MiXCR, one entry per CDR3 protein. The sample lists around 360,000 distinct CDR3 sequences; roughly 15% were seen once. In its sample, this clonotype was seen many times. What it recognizes is unknown. The study, taken as a whole, reports: Blood also carried most thyroid clonotypes expanded above 0.001.

V lost 3 bases, J lost 0 bases, and 15 bases lay in between. CDR1 is SGDLS, CDR2 YYNGEE, per germline. The CDR3 consists of 16 residues. Patients having uncontrolled infection, another autoimmune disease, pregnancy or lactation were not included. Fresh peripheral blood, 8 to 10 ml, was the source of the PBMCs. The rearrangement links TRBV9 to TRBJ1-1; D is possibly TRBD1 (5 bases). The clonotype comes from a woman aged 60-70 years with Graves' ophthalmopathy. The sequenced sample was blood. Here the CDR3 reads CASSATPGALNTEAFF. The CDR3 bases are TGTGCCAGCAGCGCTACCCCCGGGGCTCTGAACACTGAAGCTTTCTTT.